The sequence of this T cell receptor (beta chain) was determined in a study of breast tumors, draining lymph nodes, adjacent tissues. Ten or more counts support this clonotype. Breast cancer patients provided tissue from their axillary draining lymph nodes. MiXCR, applied by TCRdb to the multiplex PCR reads, yields one record per CDR3 protein. The table includes some 140,000 distinct CDR3 sequences, about 20% detected once. Trimming stripped 3 bases from V and 0 bases from J, with 9 bases between. The CDR3 length is 14 residues. Germline-derived CDR1 and CDR2 are SGDLS and YYNGEE. V usage is TRBV9 and J usage is TRBJ1-2; D perhaps matches TRBD1 (5 bases). The sample taken for sequencing was axillary lymph node tissue. The clonotype was recovered from a female donor with breast cancer. Some clones in this sample may be carry-over from other donors' samples. The DNA of the CDR3 is TGTGCCAGCAGCGCCAAGACAGCTAACTATGGCTACACCTTC. It codes for CASSAKTANYGYTF.